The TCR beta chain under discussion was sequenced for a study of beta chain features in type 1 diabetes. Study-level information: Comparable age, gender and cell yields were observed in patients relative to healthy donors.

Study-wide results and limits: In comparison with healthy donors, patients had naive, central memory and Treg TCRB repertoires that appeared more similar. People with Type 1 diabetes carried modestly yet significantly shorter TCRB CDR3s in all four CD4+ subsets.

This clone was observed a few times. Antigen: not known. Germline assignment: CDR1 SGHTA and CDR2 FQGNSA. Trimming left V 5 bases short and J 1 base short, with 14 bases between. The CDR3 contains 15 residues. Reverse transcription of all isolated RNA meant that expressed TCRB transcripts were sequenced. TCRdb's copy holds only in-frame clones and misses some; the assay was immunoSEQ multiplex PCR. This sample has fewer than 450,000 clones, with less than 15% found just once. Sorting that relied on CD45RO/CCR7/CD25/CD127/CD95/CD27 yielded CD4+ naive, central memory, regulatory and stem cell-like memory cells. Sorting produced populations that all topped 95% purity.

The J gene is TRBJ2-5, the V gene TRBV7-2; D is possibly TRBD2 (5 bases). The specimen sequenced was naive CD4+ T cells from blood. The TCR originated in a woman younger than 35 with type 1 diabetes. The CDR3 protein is CASSPGRGSQETQYF. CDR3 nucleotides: TGTGCCAGCAGCCCTGGGAGAGGATCCCAAGAGACCCAGTACTTC. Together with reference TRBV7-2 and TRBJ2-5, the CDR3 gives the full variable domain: GAGVSQSPSNKVTEKGKDVELRCDPISGHTALYWYRQSLGQGLEFLIYFQGNSAPDKSGLPSDRFSAERTGGSVSTLTIQRTQQEDSAVYLCASSPGRGSQETQYFGPGTRLLVL.